There are many counts of the clone carrying this T cell receptor (beta chain). What it binds is unknown. Starting material for RNA and DNA co-extraction consisted of roughly 19-30 mg of unsorted bulk tissue. TCR beta cDNA came from about 0.55 ug total RNA, primed with a constant-region primer. Researchers made the TCR beta libraries by running three nested multiplex PCR rounds with slightly modified ARM-PCR. Investigators reported that the first two PCR rounds, at roughly 10 cycles each, used TRBV1-TRBV30 forward primers with a C-beta reverse primer. TCRdb ran MiXCR on the multiplex PCR reads and lists one entry per CDR3 protein. The sample consists of 100,000 to 150,000 distinct CDR3 sequences, 64% of them appearing once. The CDR3 spans 20 residues. The trim removed 4 bases at V and 0 bases at J, leaving 16 bases unmatched. CDR1 and CDR2 (germline): MGHRA, YSYEKL. This entry is derived from a study of tumor-infiltrating lymphocytes in primary liver carcinoma. Study-level background: Spanning 30 to 69 years of age, the patients were men and women. Points from the study as a whole: Among top clones, only about 8-25% appeared in all five tumor regions.

The gene calls are TRBV4-1 and TRBJ2-1, with 9 bases fitting TRBD2. Sequencing used liver tumor tissue from sampling region 3. Subset reported: tumor region T3, left-lateral pole. This clonotype was sampled from a woman aged 60 to 75 with primary liver carcinoma and hepatitis B virus infection. The CDR3, as DNA: TGCGCCAGCAGCCCAATTCCCGGGACTAGCTTCGAGAGCTCCTACAATGAGCAGTTCTTC. Translated: CASSPIPGTSFESSYNEQFF.